Below are 19 T cell receptor beta chains sequenced from a single sample in a study of blood T cells in healthy people across ages. Sample-barcoded 5' priming and a J-beta primer mix drove a second PCR of roughly 6 to 12 cycles. TCRdb re-called the 5' RACE reads through MiXCR, storing one row per CDR3 protein. Among fewer than 900,000 distinct CDR3 sequences, about 52% were seen once, and the ten largest hold about a third. The sequenced sample was blood. The receptors stem from a woman aged 60-75 years in good health.

As regards this clonotype: One junction end disagrees with the germline gene, perhaps due to a read error. The V call is TRBV20-1, the J call TRBJ2-1; D not resolved. Germline loops: CDR1 DFQATT, CDR2 SNEGSKA (reference sequence). This CDR3 region has 15 residues. CDR3 nucleotide sequence: TGCAGTGCTGGAGATCATAAGGATTCCTACAATGAGCAGTTCTTC. This sequence encodes CSAGDHKDSYNEQFF.

This rearrangement joins TRBV29-1 to TRBJ2-7; 9 bases align to TRBD2. Germline values: CDR1 SQVTM, CDR2 ANQGSEA. With V trimmed by 4 bases and J by 7 bases, 11 bases remained unmatched. CDR3 length: 14 amino acids. Written as DNA, the CDR3 is TGCAGCGTTGCTGGAGCGGGAGGACTGGGGGAGCAGTACTTC. Residues: CSVAGAGGLGEQYF.

The V and J genes are TRBV6-6 and TRBJ2-3; 7 bases fit TRBD1. Germline V gene lookup returns CDR1 MNHNY and CDR2 SVGAGI (reference sequence). There are 16 residues in the CDR3. Unmatched junction bases numbered 13, after V lost 6 bases and J lost 4 bases. CDR3 DNA: TGTGCCAGCAGACTACCCCGGACAGGCGGCCCAGATACGCAGTATTTT. It codes for CASRLPRTGGPDTQYF.

The chain joins TRBV15 to TRBJ2-4; 15 bases are a match to TRBD2. The V gene's germline CDR1 is LNHNV and CDR2 YYDKDF (reference sequence). The CDR3 sequence is 20 residues long. V was clipped by 9 bases and J by 1 base; unmatched bases: 16. The CDR3 nucleotides are TGTGCCACTAGACCGGGACTAGCGGGAGGTGGGGGAACGGCCAAAAACATTCAGTACTTC. Translated: CATRPGLAGGGGTAKNIQYF. The whole variable domain, filled in from reference TRBV15 and TRBJ2-4, reads DAMVIQNPRYQVTQFGKPVTLSCSQTLNHNVMYWYQQKSSQAPKLLFHYYDKDFNNEADTPDNFQSRRPNTSFCFLDIRSPGLGDTAMYLCATRPGLAGGGGTAKNIQYFGAGTRLSVL.

The CDR3 DNA reads as TGTGCCAGCACCGCGGACAGGGGAGCTGGGCAGCCCCAGCATTTT. Its translation is CASTADRGAGQPQHF. The rearrangement uses TRBV6-4 and TRBJ1-5; 9 nucleotides align to TRBD1. Germline V CDR1 and CDR2: MRHNA, SNTAGT. The CDR3 is 15 residues long. V trimming: 7 bases; J trimming: 7 bases; junction bases outside the gene matches: 11.

This clonotype was picked up a small number of times. V and J are TRBV7-9 and TRBJ2-7; no clear D. The germline V gene has CDR1 SEHNR and CDR2 FQNEAQ (reference sequence). CDR3 length: 18 amino acids. Trimming pared 2 bases from V and 1 base from J, leaving 21 bases between. CDR3 region: CASSLNPRTMRRSYEQYF. The CDR3, as DNA: TGTGCCAGCAGCTTAAATCCCAGGACCATGCGGCGTTCCTACGAGCAGTACTTC. The full variable domain, rest sourced from reference TRBV7-9 and TRBJ2-7, is DTGVSQNPRHKITKRGQNVTFRCDPISEHNRLYWYRQTLGQGPEFLTYFQNEAQLEKSRLLSDRFSAERPKGSFSTLEIQRTEQGDSAMYLCASSLNPRTMRRSYEQYFGPGTRLTVT.

In its sample, this clonotype was seen a few times. The chain is built from TRBV2 and TRBJ2-1, with D uncertain. Deletions cut 0 bases from V and 9 bases from J, with 12 bases between. Germline CDR1 SNHLY, CDR2 FYNNEI. The CDR3 sequence is 14 residues long. The CDR3 is CASSEAGTVGEQFF. CDR3 in DNA: TGTGCCAGCAGTGAAGCGGGCACAGTGGGTGAGCAGTTCTTC.

The rearrangement uses TRBV28 and TRBJ2-7; 9 bases are a match to TRBD1. The CDR3 is 15 residues long. Trimming cost V 2 bases and J 6 bases; bases outside gene matches: 8. The V gene's germline CDR1 is MDHEN and CDR2 SYDVKM. The CDR3 reads CASSLGTGWSAEQYF. The CDR3 nucleotides read TGTGCCAGCAGTTTAGGGACAGGGTGGTCGGCCGAGCAGTACTTC.

This clonotype came up once. V usage is TRBV27 and J usage is TRBJ2-5, with 9 nucleotides matching TRBD1. After removal of 6 bases from V and 3 bases from J, the junction contained 8 bases not matched to a gene. CDR3 size: 15 residues. The V gene's germline CDR1 is MNHEY and CDR2 SMNVEV (reference sequence). The CDR3 coding sequence is TGTGCCAGCAGCCCGACAGGGGGATGGGAAGAGACCCAGTACTTC. This sequence encodes CASSPTGGWEETQYF.

As to this clonotype: One end of the junction varies from germline; a read error may be responsible. The rearrangement uses TRBV6-5 and TRBJ2-1, with D perhaps TRBD2 (5 bases). The CDR3 sequence is 13 residues long. Looked up from germline, CDR1 is MNHEY and CDR2 is SVGAGI. The CDR3 DNA reads TGTGCCAGCAGTTACTATGGAGCGGATGAGCAGTTTTTT. It is translated as CASSYYGADEQFF.

This clonotype has just a few counts. The rearrangement links TRBV7-9 to TRBJ2-1; D possibly corresponds to TRBD1 (6 bases). CDR1 is SEHNR, CDR2 FQNEAQ, per germline (reference sequence). The CDR3 runs 17 residues. Trimming took off 3 bases at V and 3 bases at J, with 18 bases between the two ends. The CDR3 DNA follows: TGTGCCAGCAGCTTGGGGTGGTGGGACAAGATCTACAATGAGCAGTTCTTC. It yields the protein CASSLGWWDKIYNEQFF.

This clonotype was recorded once. The chain is built from TRBV6-5 and TRBJ1-1, with 9 bases identical to TRBD1. Germline-derived CDR1 and CDR2 are MNHEY and SVGAGI. This CDR3 comprises 15 residues. J was trimmed by 4 bases and V by 0 bases; bases with no gene match: 3. DNA of the CDR3: TGTGCCAGCAGTTACTCGATGACAGGGGGCACTGAAGCTTTCTTT. Translating it yields CASSYSMTGGTEAFF.

CDR3 sequence reads: CASSQGVGDNYGYTF. The CDR3 region has the DNA TGTGCCAGCAGCCAAGGTGTTGGCGATAACTATGGCTACACCTTC. This chain joins TRBV3-1 and TRBJ1-2; the D is unclear. The CDR3 has 15 residues. V lost 1 base and J 1 base, leaving 10 bases between the germline ends. Germline CDR1 reads LGHDT; CDR2 reads YNNKEL (reference sequence).

This chain joins TRBV4-2 and TRBJ2-4, with D perhaps assigned TRBD1 or TRBD2 (5 bases each). The CDR3 length is 18 residues. Germline-derived CDR1 and CDR2 are LGHNA and YNFKEQ. Trimming took off 0 bases at V and 1 base at J, with 16 bases between the two ends. The CDR3 loop is CASSQDQGEFGAKNIQYF. As DNA, the CDR3 is TGTGCCAGCAGCCAAGATCAGGGAGAGTTCGGGGCCAAAAACATTCAGTACTTC.

On this clonotype: One end of the junction is discordant with germline, which a read error may explain. This chain links TRBV18 with TRBJ2-4, with 10 bases identical to TRBD1. The CDR3 covers 16 residues. Germline assignment: CDR1 KGHSH and CDR2 LQKENI. The CDR3 sequence: CASSPRDRGYQNIRYF. DNA for the CDR3: TGTGCCAGCTCACCCCGGGACAGGGGTTACCAAAACATTCGGTACTTC.

This clonotype appeared a few times. The chain carries TRBV2 and TRBJ2-5; 7 nucleotides agree with TRBD2. This CDR3 is built from 15 residues. V was clipped by 6 bases and J by 5 bases; unmatched bases: 12. Germline lookup yields CDR1 SNHLY and CDR2 FYNNEI. CDR3 protein: CASRTPGKGGETQYF. In nucleotides, the CDR3 is TGTGCCAGCAGGACCCCCGGAAAGGGAGGGGAGACCCAGTACTTC.

This clonotype was detected only a few times. The chain carries TRBV20-1 and TRBJ1-2; the match to TRBD1 covers 11 bases. Trimming removed 3 bases from V and 2 bases from J; junction bases left unmatched: 5. The CDR3 totals 15 residues. Germline CDR1 and CDR2: DFQATT and SNEGSKA (reference sequence). The CDR3 sequence: CSASDRDRGNYGYTF. CDR3 nucleotide sequence: TGCAGTGCTAGCGACCGGGACAGGGGGAACTATGGCTACACCTTC.

This clonotype appeared a few times. V usage is TRBV20-1 and J usage is TRBJ2-1; the D call may be TRBD1 or TRBD2 (5 bases each). V lost 2 bases to trimming and J lost 2 bases, with 19 bases between them. Germline loops: CDR1 DFQATT, CDR2 SNEGSKA (reference sequence). CDR3 length equals 17 residues. The CDR3 DNA reads TGCAGTGCTAGACCATACCGGGACCCGCGAACCTACAATGAGCAGTTCTTC. This encodes CSARPYRDPRTYNEQFF.

This clonotype was counted a few times. The rearrangement joins TRBV20-1 to TRBJ2-7; 8 positions match TRBD1. Germline lookup yields CDR1 DFQATT and CDR2 SNEGSKA (reference sequence). This CDR3 spans 13 amino acids. The V gene end was trimmed by 5 bases and the J gene end by 2 bases; junction bases not matched to a gene: 5. CDR3 sequence reads: CSAPGQGAYEQYF. The CDR3 DNA is TGCAGTGCTCCTGGACAGGGCGCCTACGAGCAGTACTTC.